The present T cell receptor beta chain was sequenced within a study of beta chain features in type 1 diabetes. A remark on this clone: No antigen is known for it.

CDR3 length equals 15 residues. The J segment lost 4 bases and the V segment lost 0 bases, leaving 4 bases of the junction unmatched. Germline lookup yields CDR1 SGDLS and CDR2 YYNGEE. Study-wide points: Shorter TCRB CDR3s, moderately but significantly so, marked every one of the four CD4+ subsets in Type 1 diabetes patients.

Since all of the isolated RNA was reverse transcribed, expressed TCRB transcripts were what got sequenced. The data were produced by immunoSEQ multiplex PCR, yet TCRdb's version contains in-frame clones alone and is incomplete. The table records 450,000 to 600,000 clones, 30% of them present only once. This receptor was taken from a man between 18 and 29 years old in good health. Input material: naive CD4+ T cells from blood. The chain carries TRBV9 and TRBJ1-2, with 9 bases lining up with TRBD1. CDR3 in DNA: TGTGCCAGCAGCGTAGGGGGACAGGGCGGCTATGGCTACACCTTC. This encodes CASSVGGQGGYGYTF.